This T cell receptor beta chain emerged from a study of blood T cells in healthy people across ages. Whole-study findings and limits: In long-lived donors, naive CD4+ cell counts and diversity exceeded those of aged donors. Naive T cell percentage showed a strong correlation with TCR beta diversity.

There were at least 5.5 micrograms of total RNA extracted from every sample. Germline loops: CDR1 SGHTS, CDR2 YDEGEE. The V gene end was trimmed by 4 bases and the J gene end by 2 bases; junction bases not matched to a gene: 4. The CDR3 has 14 amino acids. For the second PCR, which ran for about 6 to 11 cycles, a sample-barcoded 5' primer and a J-beta primer mix were used. All cDNA molecules were each tagged by a template-switch adaptor with 12 random nucleotides. One entry per CDR3 protein results from TCRdb running MiXCR on the 5' RACE reads. The data contain hundreds of thousands of distinct CDR3 sequences, approximately 31% of them seen just once; the ten biggest clones take up roughly 15%. As to this clonotype: Its antigen is currently unknown.

The chain uses TRBV5-8 and TRBJ2-5; 8 nucleotides agree with TRBD1. Sequencing input: blood. The receptor comes from a woman older than 75 in good health. The CDR3 region has the DNA TGTGCCAGCAGCCAGGGGGCCAGGCAAGAGACCCAGTACTTC. Its protein is CASSQGARQETQYF.